This paragraph covers one TCR beta chain sequence. The antigen remains undetermined. Stem cell-like memory, regulatory, central memory and naive CD4+ cells were sorted via CD45RO/CCR7/CD25/CD127/CD95/CD27. Over 95% purity was reached by all sorted populations. This specimen belongs to a study of beta chain features in type 1 diabetes. In the study overall: Cells sorted and examined across all samples totaled approximately 100,000,000. Study outcomes and limitations: Moderate yet significant TCRB CDR3 shortening was seen in Type 1 diabetes patients in all four CD4+ subsets.

CDR1 is SGHVS, CDR2 FQNEAQ, per germline. The CDR3 spans 16 residues. Trimming shortened V by 5 bases and J by 0 bases, and 13 bases separated the two germline ends. The sequenced template was cDNA made from the entire isolated RNA. Deep immunoSEQ sequencing covered naive, central memory and regulatory T cell samples. Produced via immunoSEQ multiplex PCR; TCRdb's table is partial and in-frame only. Of 600,000 or so clones in the sample, around 12% are singletons; the top ten hold around 0.12%. The rearrangement uses TRBV7-8 and TRBJ1-4; a weak D match, TRBD1 (5 bases). This sequence was found in a man between 25 and 39 years old with type 1 diabetes. Sample: naive CD4+ T cells from blood. Written as DNA, the CDR3 is TGTGCCAGCAGCCCCCGTATAGGGGCAACTAATGAAAAACTGTTTTTT. It is translated as CASSPRIGATNEKLFF.